This T cell receptor beta chain was identified during a study of T-cell reconstitution after alpha-beta-depleted transplantation in children. Findings and caveats of the study: Surviving recipient T cells and thymic progenitors underlay high day-60 TCRbeta diversity in some patients. At one year after transplant, newly produced T cells mostly accounted for T-cell counts and diversity. Several hundred expanded graft clones reportedly supplied alpha-beta T cells about two months after transplant.

This clonotype showed up just a few times. What it binds is unknown. CDR1 SQVTM and CDR2 ANQGSEA come from the germline V gene. V was cut by 4 bases and J by 2 bases, with 10 bases left in between. This CDR3 is 13 amino acids long. Unique molecular identifiers were built into the TCRbeta library. TCRdb fed the PCR reads into MiXCR, producing one record per CDR3 protein. The data contain around 490,000 distinct CDR3 sequences, approximately 10% of them singletons. V usage is TRBV29-1 and J usage is TRBJ2-3; D remains ambiguous. Here the sequenced sample was PBMCs, mostly from graft donor cells, taken 180 days after TCRalphabeta/CD19-depleted stem cell transplant. The clonotype comes from a female patient aged 2-15 years who had a stem cell transplant for aplastic anemia, so the T cells may come from the graft donor. The CDR3 spells CSVVGESTDTQYF. The CDR3 nucleotides are TGCAGCGTTGTGGGTGAATCCACAGATACGCAGTATTTT.